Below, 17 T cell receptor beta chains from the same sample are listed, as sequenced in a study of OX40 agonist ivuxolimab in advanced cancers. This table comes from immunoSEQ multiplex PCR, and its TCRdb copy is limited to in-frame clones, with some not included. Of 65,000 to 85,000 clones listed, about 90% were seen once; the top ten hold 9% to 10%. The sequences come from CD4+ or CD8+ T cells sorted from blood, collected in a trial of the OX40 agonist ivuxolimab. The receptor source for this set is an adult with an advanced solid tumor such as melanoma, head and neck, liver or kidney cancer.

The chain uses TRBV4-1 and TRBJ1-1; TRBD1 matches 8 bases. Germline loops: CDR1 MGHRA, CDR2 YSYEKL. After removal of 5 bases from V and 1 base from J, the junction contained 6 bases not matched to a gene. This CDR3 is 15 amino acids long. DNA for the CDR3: TGCGCCAGCAGCAAACGGGACAGGACGAACACTGAAGCTTTCTTT. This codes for CASSKRDRTNTEAFF.

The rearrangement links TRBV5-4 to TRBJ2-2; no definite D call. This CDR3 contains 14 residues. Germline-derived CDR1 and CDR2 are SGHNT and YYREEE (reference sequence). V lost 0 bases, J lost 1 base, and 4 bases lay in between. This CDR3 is CASSLGENTGELFF. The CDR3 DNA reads TGTGCCAGCAGCTTGGGGGAGAACACCGGGGAGCTGTTTTTT.

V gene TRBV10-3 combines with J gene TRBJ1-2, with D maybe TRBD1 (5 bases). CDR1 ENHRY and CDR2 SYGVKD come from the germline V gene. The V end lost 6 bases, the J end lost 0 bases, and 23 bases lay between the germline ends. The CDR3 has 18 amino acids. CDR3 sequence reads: CAISQSRAPRSSNYGYTF. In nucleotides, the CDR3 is TGTGCCATCAGCCAATCCAGGGCCCCGAGGTCATCTAACTATGGCTACACCTTC.

The CDR3 nucleotides are TGCAGCGTTGAGACTAGCGGGAGACAAGAGACCCAGTACTTC. Residues: CSVETSGRQETQYF. This chain links TRBV29-1 with TRBJ2-5; 12 bases are a match to TRBD2. This CDR3 is built from 14 residues. The V gene end was trimmed by 3 bases and the J gene end by 2 bases; junction bases not matched to a gene: 1. The germline V gene encodes CDR1 SQVTM and CDR2 ANQGSEA.

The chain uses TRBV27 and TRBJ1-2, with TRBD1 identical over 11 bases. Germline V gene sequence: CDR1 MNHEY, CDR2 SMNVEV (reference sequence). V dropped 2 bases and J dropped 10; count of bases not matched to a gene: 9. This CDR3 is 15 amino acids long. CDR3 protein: CASSLGGTGGTHYTF. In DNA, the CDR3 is TGTGCCAGCAGTTTAGGGGGGACAGGGGGGACCCACTACACCTTC.

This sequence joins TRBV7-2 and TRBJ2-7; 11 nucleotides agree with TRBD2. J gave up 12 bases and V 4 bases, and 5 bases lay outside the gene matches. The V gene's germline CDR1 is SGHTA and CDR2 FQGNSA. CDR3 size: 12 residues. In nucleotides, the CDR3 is TGTGCCAGCAGCTCGGGACTAGCGGTGCGGTACTTC. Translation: CASSSGLAVRYF.

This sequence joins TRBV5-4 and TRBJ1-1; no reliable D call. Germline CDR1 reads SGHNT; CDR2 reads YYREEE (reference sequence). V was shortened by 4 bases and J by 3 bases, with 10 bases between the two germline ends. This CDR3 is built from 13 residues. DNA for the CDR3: TGTGCCAGCAGCCATCCCTCCGACACTGAAGCTTTCTTT. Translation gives CASSHPSDTEAFF.

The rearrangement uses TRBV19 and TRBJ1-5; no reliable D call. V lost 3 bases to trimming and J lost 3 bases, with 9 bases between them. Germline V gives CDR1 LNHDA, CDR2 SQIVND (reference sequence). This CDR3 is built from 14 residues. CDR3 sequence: CASSIPPSNQPQHF. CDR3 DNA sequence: TGTGCCAGTAGTATTCCCCCCTCCAATCAGCCCCAGCATTTT.

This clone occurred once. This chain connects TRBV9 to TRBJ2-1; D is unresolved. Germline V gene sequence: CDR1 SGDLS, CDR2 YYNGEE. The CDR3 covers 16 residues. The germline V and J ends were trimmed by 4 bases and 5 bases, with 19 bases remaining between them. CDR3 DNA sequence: TGTGCCAGCAGCTCATGGGAAATGATAGTGAACAATGAGCAGTTCTTC. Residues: CASSSWEMIVNNEQFF.

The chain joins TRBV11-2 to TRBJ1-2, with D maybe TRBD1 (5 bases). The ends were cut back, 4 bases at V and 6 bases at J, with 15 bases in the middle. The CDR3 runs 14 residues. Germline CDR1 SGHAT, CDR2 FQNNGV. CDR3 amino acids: CASSYGPGQDGYTF. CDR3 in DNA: TGTGCCAGCAGCTATGGGCCGGGGCAGGATGGCTACACCTTC. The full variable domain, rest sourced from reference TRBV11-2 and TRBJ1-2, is EAGVAQSPRYKIIEKRQSVAFWCNPISGHATLYWYQQILGQGPKLLIQFQNNGVVDDSQLPKDRFSAERLKGVDSTLKIQPAKLEDSAVYLCASSYGPGQDGYTFGSGTRLTVV.

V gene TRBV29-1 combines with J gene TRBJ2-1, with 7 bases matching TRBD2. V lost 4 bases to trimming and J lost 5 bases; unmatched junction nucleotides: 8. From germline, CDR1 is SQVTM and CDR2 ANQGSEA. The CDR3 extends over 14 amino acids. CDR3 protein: CSVVGRGGNNEQFF. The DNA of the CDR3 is TGCAGCGTTGTGGGGAGGGGAGGTAACAATGAGCAGTTCTTC.

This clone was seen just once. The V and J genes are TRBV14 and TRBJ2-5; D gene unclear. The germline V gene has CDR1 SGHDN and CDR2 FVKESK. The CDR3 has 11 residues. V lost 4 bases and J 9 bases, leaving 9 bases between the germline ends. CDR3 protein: CASSRVGPQYF. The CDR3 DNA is TGTGCCAGCAGCCGGGTTGGGCCCCAGTACTTC.

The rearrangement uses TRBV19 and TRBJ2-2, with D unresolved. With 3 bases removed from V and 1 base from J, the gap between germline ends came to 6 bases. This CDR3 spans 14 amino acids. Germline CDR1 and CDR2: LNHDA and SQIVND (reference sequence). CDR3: CASSMGWNTGELFF. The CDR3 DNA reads TGTGCCAGTAGTATGGGGTGGAACACCGGGGAGCTGTTTTTT.

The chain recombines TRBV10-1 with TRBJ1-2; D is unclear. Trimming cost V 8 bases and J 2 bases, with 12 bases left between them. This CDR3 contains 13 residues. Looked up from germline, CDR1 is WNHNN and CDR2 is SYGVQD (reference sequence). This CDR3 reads CASSLGQNYGYTF. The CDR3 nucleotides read TGCGCCAGCTCGTTAGGGCAGAACTATGGCTACACCTTC.

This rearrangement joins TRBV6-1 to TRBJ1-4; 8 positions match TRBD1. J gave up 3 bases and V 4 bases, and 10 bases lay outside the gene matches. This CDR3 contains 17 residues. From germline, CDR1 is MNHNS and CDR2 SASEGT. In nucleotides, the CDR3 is TGTGCCAGCAGTGCAAGCCCCGACAGGGGACCTAATGAAAAACTGTTTTTT. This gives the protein CASSASPDRGPNEKLFF.

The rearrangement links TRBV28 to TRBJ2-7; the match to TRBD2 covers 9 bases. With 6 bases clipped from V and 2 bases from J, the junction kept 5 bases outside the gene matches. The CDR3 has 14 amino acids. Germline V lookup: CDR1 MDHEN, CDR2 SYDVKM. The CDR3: CASSVAGATYEQYF. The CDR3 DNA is TGTGCCAGCAGCGTAGCGGGGGCTACCTACGAGCAGTACTTC.

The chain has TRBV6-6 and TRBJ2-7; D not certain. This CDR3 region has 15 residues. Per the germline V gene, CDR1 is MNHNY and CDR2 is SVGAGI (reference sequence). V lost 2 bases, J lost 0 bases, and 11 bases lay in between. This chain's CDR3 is CASSYKDLDSYEQYF. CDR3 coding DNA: TGTGCCAGCAGTTACAAAGACTTAGACTCCTACGAGCAGTACTTC.